The 22 T cell receptor beta chains presented below share a single source sample, sequenced in a study of cytomegalovirus exposure and HLA in healthy donors. Amplification used 60 Vbeta primers and 13 Jbeta primers. Data came from immunoSEQ multiplex PCR; TCRdb stores just in-frame clones and leaves some out. The top ten hold about 8.9% of the sample, which has 95,000 to 150,000 clones, over 60% seen once. The sequenced material came from PBMCs. These receptor sequences come from a woman aged 35 to 49 in good health and CMV-seropositive.

The rearrangement uses TRBV7-9 and TRBJ2-1; D is perhaps TRBD2 (6 bases). Germline V gene data show CDR1 as SEHNR and CDR2 as FQNEAQ (reference sequence). Trimming shortened V by 5 bases and J by 8 bases, and 10 bases separated the two germline ends. This CDR3 spans 12 amino acids. The CDR3 here is CASSETSHEQFF. The CDR3 nucleotides are TGTGCCAGCAGCGAGACTAGTCATGAGCAGTTCTTC.

In the case of this clone: Compared with germline, one end of the junction differs, possibly owing to a read error. This chain connects TRBV7-9 to TRBJ2-5, with 12 positions matching TRBD2. Per germline, CDR1 SEHNR and CDR2 FQNEAQ (reference sequence). The CDR3 runs 12 residues. The CDR3 DNA follows: TGTGCCAGCAGCACGGGACTAGCGGGCCTCCACTTC. It translates to CASSTGLAGLHF.

The chain recombines TRBV21-1 with TRBJ2-7; TRBD1, the table's D call, lacks a check against the DNA. TRBV21-1 corresponds to a pseudogene. The CDR3 is made up of 16 amino acids. CDR3 amino acids: CASSKVWDTSSYEQYF. The CDR3 coding sequence is TGTGCCAGCAGCAAAGTTTGGGACACGAGCTCCTACGAGCAGTACTTC.

This clone was seen a handful of times. DNA for the CDR3: TGTGCCAGCAGCCAAGGTCAGCTAGCGGGAGTGGGATCGGGTGAGACCCAGTACTTC. This sequence encodes CASSQGQLAGVGSGETQYF. This chain joins TRBV4-2 and TRBJ2-5; 10 positions agree with TRBD2. The CDR3 is 19 amino acids. Germline values: CDR1 LGHNA, CDR2 YNFKEQ. Trimming removed 1 base from V and 5 bases from J; junction bases left unmatched: 16.

The rearrangement joins TRBV28 to TRBJ2-7; possibly TRBD2 for D (5 bases). Germline values: CDR1 MDHEN, CDR2 SYDVKM. This CDR3 has 17 amino acids. V was clipped by 6 bases and J by 1 base, with 22 bases between them. The CDR3, as DNA: TGTGCCAGCAGCGATACTCGGGGTCCCGACCTTTCCTACGAGCAGTACTTC. It codes for CASSDTRGPDLSYEQYF.

A few counts support this clone. J is TRBJ1-5 and V is TRBV10-3, with TRBD1 as a possible D gene (5 bases). CDR1 is ENHRY, CDR2 SYGVKD, per germline. Trimming stripped 3 bases from V and 6 bases from J, with 12 bases between. The CDR3 length is 14 residues. CDR3 coding DNA: TGTGCCATCAGTGATCAGGGTTTTGCTCAGCCCCAGCATTTT. This translates into CAISDQGFAQPQHF.

V and J are TRBV7-2 and TRBJ2-7; possibly TRBD2 for D (6 bases). The CDR3 contains 13 residues. Germline V CDR1 and CDR2: SGHTA, FQGNSA. Trimming stripped 5 bases from V and 3 bases from J, with 11 bases between. The CDR3 DNA reads TGTGCCAGCAGCGCCGGGACTGACTACGAGCAGTACTTC. Protein product: CASSAGTDYEQYF.

This rearrangement joins TRBV5-1 to TRBJ1-4; a possible D gene is TRBD1 (6 bases). The V end lost 0 bases, the J end lost 7 bases, and 10 bases lay between the germline ends. This CDR3 contains 14 residues. From germline, CDR1 is SGHRS and CDR2 YFSETQ. CDR3 amino acids: CASSLDRAGEKLFF. The CDR3 DNA sequence: TGCGCCAGCAGCTTGGACAGGGCGGGTGAAAAACTGTTTTTT.

The chain combines TRBV29-1 with TRBJ1-2; 9 positions match TRBD1. The CDR3 runs to 17 residues. Germline values: CDR1 SQVTM, CDR2 ANQGSEA. The V segment lost 3 bases and the J segment 3 bases; nucleotides outside the gene matches: 14. CDR3 in amino acids: CSVDRAGTGYLDYGYTF. The CDR3 DNA follows: TGCAGCGTTGACCGAGCGGGGACAGGGTACTTAGACTATGGCTACACCTTC. The variable domain in full, with the rest retrieved from reference TRBV29-1 and TRBJ1-2, is SAVISQKPSRDICQRGTSLTIQCQVDSQVTMMFWYRQQPGQSLTLIATANQGSEATYESGFVIDKFPISRPNLTFSTLTVSNMSPEDSSIYLCSVDRAGTGYLDYGYTFGSGTRLTVV.

This chain links TRBV7-2 with TRBJ2-7; TRBD2 might be the D (5 bases). The CDR3 sequence is 15 residues long. Trimming shortened V by 0 bases and J by 5 bases, and 14 bases separated the two germline ends. Germline CDR1 and CDR2: SGHTA and FQGNSA. The CDR3 loop reads CASSLAGAGGDEQYF. CDR3 nucleotide sequence: TGTGCCAGCAGCTTAGCGGGAGCAGGAGGTGACGAGCAGTACTTC. Full variable domain (outside the CDR3, taken from reference TRBV7-2 and TRBJ2-7): GAGVSQSPSNKVTEKGKDVELRCDPISGHTALYWYRQSLGQGLEFLIYFQGNSAPDKSGLPSDRFSAERTGGSVSTLTIQRTQQEDSAVYLCASSLAGAGGDEQYFGPGTRLTVT.

This chain links TRBV19 with TRBJ2-5, with TRBD1 as a possible D gene (6 bases). Trimming pared 5 bases from V and 0 bases from J, leaving 7 bases between. The CDR3 has 13 residues. Germline V gives CDR1 LNHDA, CDR2 SQIVND (reference sequence). In DNA form, the CDR3 reads TGTGCCAGTAGTCAGGGGAACCAAGAGACCCAGTACTTC. It translates to CASSQGNQETQYF.

The V gene is TRBV11-3, the J gene TRBJ2-7, with D possibly TRBD1 on 5 matching bases. Germline CDR1 and CDR2: SGHNT and YENEEA. The CDR3 is made up of 13 amino acids. Trimming took off 6 bases at V and 3 bases at J, with 12 bases between the two ends. Written as DNA, the CDR3 is TGTGCCAGCAGTCAAAACACAGGCTACGAGCAGTACTTC. It specifies CASSQNTGYEQYF.

This chain connects TRBV9 to TRBJ2-1, with TRBD2 matching over 8 bases. Germline assignment: CDR1 SGDLS and CDR2 YYNGEE. Losses at the gene ends were 0 bases for V and 9 bases for J; bases not matched to a gene: 14. The length of the CDR3 is 17 residues. The CDR3 here is CASSVEASGHMFGEQFF. As DNA, the CDR3 is TGTGCCAGCAGCGTAGAGGCTAGCGGGCACATGTTCGGTGAGCAGTTCTTC.

The chain has TRBV6-1 and TRBJ1-1; 7 bases agree with TRBD1. The V gene's germline CDR1 is MNHNS and CDR2 SASEGT. The V and J ends lost 6 bases and 4 bases, in that order; junction bases with no gene match: 5. This CDR3 has 13 residues. CDR3 in amino acids: CASSRQGSTEAFF. DNA of the CDR3: TGTGCCAGCAGCCGACAGGGCTCCACTGAAGCTTTCTTT.

This clone has only a few counts. The chain carries TRBV19 and TRBJ1-5; 8 nucleotides match TRBD1. Per germline, CDR1 LNHDA and CDR2 SQIVND (reference sequence). Germline trimming cut 4 bases from V and 7 bases from J; bases unmatched to any gene: 9. CDR3 length equals 15 residues. CDR3 in DNA: TGTGCCAGTAGTACGGCAGGGGGCGCGGGACAGCCCCAGCATTTT. Translation: CASSTAGGAGQPQHF.

This clone was detected only a few times. V gene TRBV2 combines with J gene TRBJ1-5; a weak D match, TRBD1 (5 bases). The germline CDR1 and CDR2 sequences are SNHLY and FYNNEI. Between the trimmed V and J ends, which lost 6 bases and 0 bases, there was a span of 9 bases. The CDR3 extends over 14 amino acids. The CDR3 spells CASSDSNSNQPQHF. For the CDR3, the DNA is TGTGCCAGCAGCGACAGTAATAGCAATCAGCCCCAGCATTTT.

The gene calls are TRBV9 and TRBJ1-1, with D perhaps TRBD1 (5 bases). Germline values: CDR1 SGDLS, CDR2 YYNGEE. This CDR3 has 15 residues. Trimming shortened V by 1 base and J by 1 base, and 11 bases separated the two germline ends. CDR3 sequence: CASSVLSGRNTEAFF. The DNA for the CDR3 is TGTGCCAGCAGCGTACTATCAGGGCGGAACACTGAAGCTTTCTTT.

This clone was counted a few times. Here the CDR3 reads CAWWGGTGELFF. The CDR3 DNA is TGTGCCTGGTGGGGGGGCACCGGGGAGCTGTTTTTT. The rearrangement links TRBV30 to TRBJ2-2, with 7 bases that match TRBD2. This CDR3 region has 12 residues. Germline V gene lookup returns CDR1 GTSNPN and CDR2 SVGIG (reference sequence). J was trimmed by 4 bases and V by 5 bases; bases with no gene match: 1.

This rearrangement joins TRBV2 to TRBJ2-3, with D possibly matching TRBD1 (6 bases). V dropped 3 bases and J dropped 1 base, with 8 bases sitting between them. Per germline, CDR1 SNHLY and CDR2 FYNNEI. The CDR3 has 14 residues. DNA of the CDR3: TGTGCCAGCAGTGAGACAGGACGCACAGATACGCAGTATTTT. Translation gives CASSETGRTDTQYF.

The chain has TRBV14 and TRBJ1-6; unclear D gene. Germline-derived CDR1 and CDR2 are SGHDN and FVKESK. The CDR3 runs to 15 residues. V lost 4 bases and J 8 bases, leaving 15 bases between the germline ends. The CDR3 DNA reads as TGTGCCAGCAGCCGAGGCACGGGGAGGGATTCACCCCTCCACTTT. Translation: CASSRGTGRDSPLHF.

This clone has just a few counts. DNA of the CDR3: TGTGCCAGCAGTTTAGGGGCAGGTCTTCTCACTGAAGCTTTCTTT. Translation: CASSLGAGLLTEAFF. The chain combines TRBV27 with TRBJ1-1; D may be TRBD1 (5 bases). Germline V CDR1 and CDR2: MNHEY, SMNVEV (reference sequence). V was clipped by 2 bases and J by 4 bases, with 14 bases between them. The CDR3 extends over 15 amino acids.

This sequence joins TRBV6-6 and TRBJ2-1, with TRBD2 matching over 12 bases. The germline V gene has CDR1 MNHNY and CDR2 SVGAGI (reference sequence). The CDR3 totals 15 residues. V trimming: 10 bases; J trimming: 9 bases; junction bases outside the gene matches: 13. DNA for the CDR3: TGTGCCACAAGCCTCTCTAGCGGGAGGGCGGCTGAGCAGTTCTTC. Translation: CATSLSSGRAAEQFF.